This T cell receptor (beta chain) was identified in a study of radiotherapy plus CTLA-4 blockade in lung cancer. Germline V gene data show CDR1 as SGDLS and CDR2 as YYNGEE. The CDR3 contains 12 residues. Trimming cost V 0 bases and J 12 bases, with 10 bases left between them. Sequencing was performed with immunoSEQ multiplex PCR; in TCRdb, only in-frame clones are kept and a portion is missing. The repertoire consists of 35,000 to 45,000 clones, with more than 70% occurring once and the leading ten covering under 3%. This TCR came from a human donor with non-small cell lung cancer whose response to radiotherapy plus ipilimumab could not be evaluated. V and J are TRBV9 and TRBJ2-1; a weak D match, TRBD2 (5 bases). The sequences come from peripheral blood, collected from a patient treated with radiotherapy plus ipilimumab. The CDR3: CASSVGEGGQFF. Written as DNA, the CDR3 is TGTGCCAGCAGCGTAGGCGAGGGTGGGCAGTTCTTC.